This T cell receptor (beta chain) was sequenced in a study of T cells in localized non-small cell lung cancer. Overall study results and limits: Greater T cell density in blood accompanied longer overall survival.

Repertoires were generated with immunoSEQ multiplex PCR, while TCRdb's copy carries only in-frame clones and drops some. The sample has about 33,000 clones, roughly nine tenths seen once. This clone appeared once. Its cognate antigen is unknown. The receptor comes from a man aged 35-69 years with stage III lung adenocarcinoma. This specimen was peripheral blood mononuclear cells, taken before any cancer treatment.

The CDR3 region is CASYPDRVFLGTEAFF. CDR3 sequence (DNA): TGTGCCAGTTACCCGGACAGGGTTTTTCTTGGCACTGAAGCTTTCTTT. The chain recombines TRBV19 with TRBJ1-1; the match to TRBD1 covers 8 bases. With V trimmed by 8 bases and J by 4 bases, 15 bases remained unmatched. The germline CDR1 and CDR2 sequences are LNHDA and SQIVND (reference sequence). The CDR3 contains 16 residues.